These 26 T cell receptor beta chains share one sample of origin, sequenced in a study of CD8 T cells in Susac syndrome. Reverse transcription of about 0.5 to 1 ug RNA used random hexamers. MiXCR, run by TCRdb on the immunoSEQ multiplex PCR reads, gives a single entry per CDR3 protein. The sample holds some 150,000 distinct CDR3 sequences, about 93% seen once. The sample taken for sequencing was CD8+ T cells from PBMCs. These receptors originate from a human donor in good health.

This chain joins TRBV9 and TRBJ1-3; D unclear. The CDR3 totals 13 residues. Trimming removed 3 bases at V and 7 bases at J, with 11 bases between. Germline CDR1 SGDLS, CDR2 YYNGEE. The CDR3 coding sequence is TGTGCCAGCAGCGGCGCAACGGGGAACACCATATATTTT. It codes for CASSGATGNTIYF. Filled out from reference TRBV9 and TRBJ1-3, the complete variable domain reads DSGVTQTPKHLITATGQRVTLRCSPRSGDLSVYWYQQSLDQGLQFLIQYYNGEERAKGNILERFSAQQFPDLHSELNLSSLELGDSALYFCASSGATGNTIYFGEGSWLTVV.

This clonotype was observed a single time. The CDR3 DNA sequence: TGCGCCAGCAGCCGAGACAGGGCCAACTACAATGAGCAGTTCTTC. It encodes CASSRDRANYNEQFF. V usage is TRBV4-3 and J usage is TRBJ2-1, with 7 bases lining up with TRBD1. J gave up 3 bases and V 4 bases, and 6 bases lay outside the gene matches. CDR3 size: 15 residues. Germline V CDR1 and CDR2: LGHNA, YSLEER.

This clonotype was seen once. The chain recombines TRBV21-1 with TRBJ1-2; no check of the table's D call, TRBD1, against the DNA was made. TRBV21-1 is tagged as a pseudogene. This CDR3 is built from 15 residues. The CDR3 reads CAFSPGTGGNYGYTF. CDR3 in DNA: TGTGCCTTCTCCCCCGGGACAGGGGGCAACTATGGCTACACCTTC.

V and J are TRBV5-4 and TRBJ2-3; D is undetermined. Trimming left V 4 bases short and J 2 bases short, with 8 bases between. The CDR3 runs 13 residues. The germline V gene encodes CDR1 SGHNT and CDR2 YYREEE (reference sequence). The CDR3 sequence: CASSQTLTDTQYF. The CDR3 DNA follows: TGTGCCAGCAGCCAAACTCTCACAGATACGCAGTATTTT.

This clonotype was detected once. This chain links TRBV7-9 with TRBJ2-3; D remains unclear. The CDR3 sequence is 12 residues long. Germline CDR1 and CDR2: SEHNR and FQNEAQ (reference sequence). Trimming shortened V by 5 bases and J by 8 bases, and 11 bases separated the two germline ends. The CDR3 here is CASSEGGGTQYF. Here the CDR3 DNA reads TGTGCCAGCAGCGAAGGTGGTGGTACGCAGTATTTT. The full variable domain, rest sourced from reference TRBV7-9 and TRBJ2-3, is DTGVSQNPRHKITKRGQNVTFRCDPISEHNRLYWYRQTLGQGPEFLTYFQNEAQLEKSRLLSDRFSAERPKGSFSTLEIQRTEQGDSAMYLCASSEGGGTQYFGPGTRLTVL.

The rearrangement links TRBV19 to TRBJ2-1; 7 bases match TRBD2. This CDR3 is 12 amino acids long. Germline trimming cut 3 bases from V and 7 bases from J; bases unmatched to any gene: 0. Germline V lookup: CDR1 LNHDA, CDR2 SQIVND (reference sequence). For the CDR3, the DNA is TGTGCCAGTAGTATGGGAGGGAATGAGCAGTTCTTC. Its protein is CASSMGGNEQFF.

The V and J genes are TRBV28 and TRBJ2-1; D not resolved. Germline-derived CDR1 and CDR2 are MDHEN and SYDVKM. Deletions cut 6 bases from V and 10 bases from J, with 10 bases between. CDR3 length equals 11 residues. The DNA for the CDR3 is TGTGCCAGCAGCACCTCCTGGGAGCAGTTCTTC. This sequence encodes CASSTSWEQFF. Supplemented by reference TRBV28 and TRBJ2-1, the full variable domain reads DVKVTQSSRYLVKRTGEKVFLECVQDMDHENMFWYRQDPGLGLRLIYFSYDVKMKEKGDIPEGYSVSREKKERFSLILESASTNQTSMYLCASSTSWEQFFGPGTRLTVL.

The chain employs TRBV15 and TRBJ2-3; TRBD2 matches at 15 bases. J was trimmed by 3 bases and V by 5 bases; bases with no gene match: 6. The length of the CDR3 is 17 residues. In germline, CDR1 is LNHNV, CDR2 YYDKDF (reference sequence). The CDR3 region is CATSVGLAGGGTDTQYF. The CDR3 nucleotides read TGTGCCACCAGCGTGGGACTAGCGGGAGGAGGAACAGATACGCAGTATTTT.

V gene TRBV6-2 or TRBV6-3 combines with J gene TRBJ2-1; D is undetermined. The germline V gene has CDR1 MNHEY and CDR2 SVGEGT. The CDR3 runs 11 residues. V was pared by 6 bases and J by 7 bases, with 7 bases between. CDR3 in DNA: TGTGCCAGCAGCCTATTTAATGAGCAGTTCTTC. The encoded protein is CASSLFNEQFF.

CDR3 DNA: TGTGCCAGCAGCTTAGTTGTCGGACTTCAAGAGACCCAGTACTTC. It is translated as CASSLVVGLQETQYF. This chain connects TRBV7-9 to TRBJ2-5, with D perhaps matching TRBD2 (5 bases). Per the germline V gene, CDR1 is SEHNR and CDR2 is FQNEAQ (reference sequence). The CDR3 totals 15 residues. The germline V and J ends were trimmed by 1 base and 2 bases, with 11 bases remaining between them.

J is TRBJ2-1 and V is TRBV15; tentatively, D is TRBD2 (6 bases). The CDR3 has 12 residues. Per the germline V gene, CDR1 is LNHNV and CDR2 is YYDKDF (reference sequence). V was cut by 1 base and J by 15 bases, with 13 bases left in between. The CDR3 protein is CATSRVLGSGFF. The CDR3 nucleotides read TGTGCCACCAGCAGAGTACTCGGGAGCGGGTTCTTC.

This chain links TRBV15 with TRBJ2-3; D gene ambiguous. This CDR3 spans 16 amino acids. V was cut by 0 bases and J by 5 bases, with 15 bases left in between. Germline CDR1 LNHNV, CDR2 YYDKDF (reference sequence). In DNA, the CDR3 is TGTGCCACCAGCAGAGATGGGCCTGGATCAGGAGATACGCAGTATTTT. Translating it yields CATSRDGPGSGDTQYF.

This clonotype has a single count. The CDR3 bases are TGTGCCAGCAGCCAAGAGAAAGGGTTCTCCTACGAGCAGTACTTC. This sequence encodes CASSQEKGFSYEQYF. The genes are TRBV3-1 and TRBJ2-7; D unclear. The CDR3 runs 15 residues. Germline-derived CDR1 and CDR2 are LGHDT and YNNKEL (reference sequence). Trimming shortened V by 0 bases and J by 0 bases, and 9 bases separated the two germline ends.

The rearrangement links TRBV21-1 to TRBJ1-5. TRBV21-1 is a pseudogene. The CDR3 runs to 13 residues. CDR3 sequence (DNA): TGTGCCAGCAGCAAAGAACTGACTCAGCCCCAGCATTTT. Its protein product is CASSKELTQPQHF.

The table lists this clonotype with a few counts. The chain links TRBV3-1 to TRBJ2-1, with 7 nucleotides matching TRBD2. This CDR3 has 15 residues. With 1 base clipped from V and 0 bases from J, the junction kept 0 bases outside the gene matches. Germline assignment: CDR1 LGHDT and CDR2 YNNKEL (reference sequence). The CDR3 DNA follows: TGTGCCAGCAGCCAAGGCGGGAGCTCCTACAATGAGCAGTTCTTC. The encoded protein is CASSQGGSSYNEQFF.

About this clonotype itself: Since no conserved phenylalanine or tryptophan closes the CDR3, a read error is the likely cause. The J gene is TRBJ2-7, the V gene TRBV29-1; unclear D gene. The CDR3 spans 12 residues. Germline V gives CDR1 SQVTM, CDR2 ANQGSEA. V dropped 5 bases and J dropped 4 bases, with 12 bases sitting between them. CDR3 in DNA: TGCAGCGTTTCGGGCAGAGGATACGAGCAGTACCTC. The encoded protein is CSVSGRGYEQYL.

In this sample, this clonotype turned up once. The chain couples TRBV9 to TRBJ2-1, with D maybe TRBD2 (6 bases). This CDR3 comprises 14 residues. The V gene lost 0 bases and the J gene lost 8 bases, with 12 bases spanning the gap. The germline V gene has CDR1 SGDLS and CDR2 YYNGEE. CDR3 residues: CASSVAGVGDEQFF. The CDR3 nucleotides are TGTGCCAGCAGCGTAGCGGGAGTGGGGGATGAGCAGTTCTTC.

The V gene is TRBV7-6, the J gene TRBJ1-1; D uncertain. Looked up from germline, CDR1 is SGHVS and CDR2 is FNYEAQ. Trimming cost V 5 bases and J 0 bases, with 10 bases left between them. The CDR3 extends over 14 amino acids. The CDR3 protein is CASSPRTMNTEAFF. CDR3 sequence (DNA): TGTGCCAGCAGCCCACGGACGATGAACACTGAAGCTTTCTTT.

This clonotype occurred a few times. The chain couples TRBV11-3 to TRBJ2-7; 12 bases match TRBD2. This CDR3 comprises 15 residues. V gave up 3 bases and J gave up 0 bases; unmatched junction bases: 0. Germline V gene sequence: CDR1 SGHNT, CDR2 YENEEA. CDR3 DNA: TGTGCCAGCAGCTTGACTAGCGGGAGCTCCTACGAGCAGTACTTC. Protein: CASSLTSGSSYEQYF.

As to this clonotype: The junction shows a germline mismatch at one end, possibly a read error. V and J are TRBV7-7 and TRBJ2-2; no definite D call. The CDR3 consists of 12 residues. Per the germline V gene, CDR1 is SSHAT and CDR2 is FNYEAQ (reference sequence). Here the CDR3 reads CASSLSGGELFF. The DNA for the CDR3 is TGTGCTAGCAGCTTATCGGGCGGGGAGCTGTTTTTT.

This chain uses TRBV20-1 with TRBJ2-3; TRBD2 is a possible D gene (5 bases). This CDR3 has 14 amino acids. Germline V gene data show CDR1 as DFQATT and CDR2 as SNEGSKA (reference sequence). V shed 2 bases and J shed 4 bases, with 13 bases lying between them. This CDR3 reads CSARTTTRADTQYF. CDR3 coding DNA: TGCAGTGCTAGAACTACCACTAGGGCAGATACGCAGTATTTT.

The CDR3 here is CASHSYTGELFF. For the CDR3, the DNA is TGTGCCAGTCATAGTTACACCGGGGAGCTGTTTTTT. The V gene is TRBV27, the J gene TRBJ2-2, with D unresolved. The CDR3 spans 12 residues. Germline V gene lookup returns CDR1 MNHEY and CDR2 SMNVEV (reference sequence). V was cut by 9 bases and J by 3 bases, with 8 bases left in between.

The rearrangement uses TRBV4-3 and TRBJ1-2, with a tentative D call TRBD1 (5 bases). Germline CDR1 LGHNA, CDR2 YSLEER. The CDR3 loop spans 13 amino acids. The V end was cut by 3 bases, the J end by 6 bases, with 11 bases between. CDR3 bases: TGCGCCAGCAGCCACGGGACCGATGATGGCTACACCTTC. It yields the protein CASSHGTDDGYTF.

This sequence joins TRBV7-8 and TRBJ2-3; D gene ambiguous. Germline V gene data show CDR1 as SGHVS and CDR2 as FQNEAQ. This CDR3 region has 14 residues. Trimming took off 2 bases at V and 0 bases at J, with 6 bases between the two ends. This CDR3 reads CASSLPTSTDTQYF. CDR3 DNA: TGTGCCAGCAGCTTACCTACTAGCACAGATACGCAGTATTTT. Supplemented by reference TRBV7-8 and TRBJ2-3, the full variable domain reads GAGVSQSPRYKVAKRGQDVALRCDPISGHVSLFWYQQALGQGPEFLTYFQNEAQLDKSGLPSDRFFAERPEGSVSTLKIQRTQQEDSAVYLCASSLPTSTDTQYFGPGTRLTVL.

A single count supports this clonotype. The gene calls are TRBV13 and TRBJ2-3, with 7 bases matching TRBD2. Germline CDR1 and CDR2: PRHDT and FYEKMQ (reference sequence). The V segment lost 4 bases and the J segment 1 base; nucleotides outside the gene matches: 5. This CDR3 region has 15 residues. The CDR3 DNA is TGTGCCAGCAGCTCGCGGGAGAATGGCACAGATACGCAGTATTTT. Translating gives CASSSRENGTDTQYF. Supplemented by reference TRBV13 and TRBJ2-3, the full variable domain reads AAGVIQSPRHLIKEKRETATLKCYPIPRHDTVYWYQQGPGQDPQFLISFYEKMQSDKGSIPDRFSAQQFSDYHSELNMSSLELGDSALYFCASSSRENGTDTQYFGPGTRLTVL.

The count of this clonotype is one. The genes are TRBV9 and TRBJ1-1, with D perhaps TRBD1 (6 bases). The V gene lost 2 bases and the J gene lost 2 bases, with 19 bases spanning the gap. The CDR3 is made up of 17 amino acids. Germline CDR1 SGDLS, CDR2 YYNGEE. The CDR3 DNA reads as TGTGCCAGCAGCGTCGACGATATAGGGGGTATCAACACTGAAGCTTTCTTT. Its translation: CASSVDDIGGINTEAFF.